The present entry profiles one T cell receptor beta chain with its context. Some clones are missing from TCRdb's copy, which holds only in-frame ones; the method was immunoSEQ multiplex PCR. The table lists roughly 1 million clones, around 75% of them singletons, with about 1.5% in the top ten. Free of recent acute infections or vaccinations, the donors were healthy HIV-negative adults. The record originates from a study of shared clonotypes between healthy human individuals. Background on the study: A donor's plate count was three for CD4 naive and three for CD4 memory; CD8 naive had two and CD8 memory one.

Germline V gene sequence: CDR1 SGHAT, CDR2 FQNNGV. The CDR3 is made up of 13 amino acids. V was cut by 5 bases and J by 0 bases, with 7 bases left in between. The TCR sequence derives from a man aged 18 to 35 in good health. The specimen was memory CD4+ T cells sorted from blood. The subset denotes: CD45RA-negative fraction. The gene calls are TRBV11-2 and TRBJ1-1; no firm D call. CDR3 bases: TGTGCCAGCAGCCCAGACGTGAACACTGAAGCTTTCTTT. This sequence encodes CASSPDVNTEAFF.